Listed below are T cell receptor beta chains from one sample, sequenced in a study of blood T cell repertoires in COVID-19. The assay was immunoSEQ multiplex PCR, and TCRdb's table has in-frame clones only and misses some. The sample shows tens of thousands of clones, around 92% of them seen only once. Sequences were obtained from peripheral blood. All receptors come from a woman aged 45-59 years in a cohort sampled during active COVID-19. Both conserved end residues are part of each CDR3. D genes are given only for firm matches. Clone size is stated in some rows and not others, as once, few, many or a class when expanded.

cdr3_nt	cdr3_aa	clone_size	v_call	j_call	d_call
TGTGCCAGCAGCTCCGAAACGGACGGGAGGGCTTTCTTT	CASSSETDGRAFF	.	TRBV11-2	TRBJ1-1	.
TGCGCCAGCAGCTTTTGGGACAGGGATACCAATGAGCAGTTCTTC	CASSFWDRDTNEQFF	.	TRBV5-1	TRBJ2-1	TRBD1
TGCGCCAGCAGCCAAGCCTACCGGGACTCGCCATATACGCAGTATTTT	CASSQAYRDSPYTQYF	once	TRBV4-1	TRBJ2-3	.
TGCAGCGAGAGGCGGGGGGGCGCTGACTATGGCTACACCTTC	CSERRGGADYGYTF	.	TRBV29-1	TRBJ1-2	.
TGTGCCAGCAGTGAATTCGGGGTGAACACTGAAGCTTTCTTT	CASSEFGVNTEAFF	.	TRBV6-1	TRBJ1-1	.
TGTGCCAGCAGGCCCGGGACACACGATGGCTACACCTTC	CASRPGTHDGYTF	.	TRBV6-5	TRBJ1-2	.
TGTGCTAGTGGTTTGGTCTCGAATGAGCAGTTCTTC	CASGLVSNEQFF	.	TRBV12-5	TRBJ2-1	.
TGTGCCAGCAGTAGGCGTGGCGGGGCAGCGGAGCAGTTCTTC	CASSRRGGAAEQFF	.	TRBV2	TRBJ2-1	.
TGTGCCAGCTCACCCGATGCGGGTCAGCCCCAGCATTTT	CASSPDAGQPQHF	few	TRBV18	TRBJ1-5	.
TGTGCCAGCAGTACCGCGTACAGACAGGGGGAACGCAATGAGCAGTTCTTC	CASSTAYRQGERNEQFF	.	TRBV28	TRBJ2-1	TRBD1
TGTGCCAGCAGCCCCCGGGACAGGGTGACATACGAGCAGTACTTC	CASSPRDRVTYEQYF	.	TRBV3-1/TRBV3-2	TRBJ2-7	TRBD1
TGTGCCAGCAGACAGGGGAATAATCAGCCCCAGCATTTT	CASRQGNNQPQHF	.	TRBV3-1/TRBV3-2	TRBJ1-5	TRBD1
TGTGCCAGCAGCCATATGGACAGGGTGACTGAAGCTTTCTTT	CASSHMDRVTEAFF	.	TRBV3-1/TRBV3-2	TRBJ1-1	TRBD1
TGTGCCAGCAGTTACGGGACACCACGGGGCACTGAAGCTTTCTTT	CASSYGTPRGTEAFF	once	TRBV6-6	TRBJ1-1	.
TGTGCTAGCAGCTTATCCGATCGAGGGGGGACCCAGTACTTC	CASSLSDRGGTQYF	.	TRBV7-7	TRBJ2-5	.
TGTGCCAGCAGCCAAGATTGGAGAATTGGCGAGCAGTACTTC	CASSQDWRIGEQYF	.	TRBV4-2	TRBJ2-7	.
TGTGCCAGCAGTGAAGGAGCGGGCGCGGGGCAGTTCTTC	CASSEGAGAGQFF	once	TRBV2	TRBJ2-1	.
TGTGCCAGCAGCGGGGACTACAACACCGGGGAGCTGTTTTTT	CASSGDYNTGELFF	.	TRBV9	TRBJ2-2	TRBD2
TGTGCCTGGAGCTGGGTGGGGACAGGGAGGAATACGCAGTATTTT	CAWSWVGTGRNTQYF	.	TRBV30	TRBJ2-3	TRBD1
TGTGCCACCAGCAGCCCCGGACAGGGGGCTTTTAGCACTGAAGCTTTCTTT	CATSSPGQGAFSTEAFF	.	TRBV15	TRBJ1-1	TRBD1
TGTGCCAGCAGCCCCGGACTAGCGGGGACCCACGAGCAGTACTTC	CASSPGLAGTHEQYF	.	TRBV3-1/TRBV3-2	TRBJ2-7	TRBD2
TGTGCCAGCAGCCGGGACAGGGCAGAGACCCAGTACTTC	CASSRDRAETQYF	once	TRBV7-8	TRBJ2-5	TRBD1
TGCGCCAGCAGCTTGGAGCCGAGCTCCTACAATGAGCAGTTCTTC	CASSLEPSSYNEQFF	.	TRBV5-1	TRBJ2-1	.
TGTGCCAGCAGCTTGGGTCTAGCGGGTTCCTACAATGAGCAGTTCTTC	CASSLGLAGSYNEQFF	.	TRBV5-5	TRBJ2-1	TRBD2
TGTGCCAGCAGTACCGACACCTACGAGCAGTACTTC	CASSTDTYEQYF	few	TRBV2	TRBJ2-7	.
TGTGCCAGCAGGGGGGGGACAGGACCCTACGAGCAGTACTTC	CASRGGTGPYEQYF	.	TRBV7-8	TRBJ2-7	.
TGTGCCAGCAGTTTGTCTAGCGGGGGACCCTACGAGCAGTACTTC	CASSLSSGGPYEQYF	.	TRBV6-5	TRBJ2-7	TRBD2
TGTGCCAGCAGTTTGGTAGGACTAGCGACCGATGAGCAGTTCTTC	CASSLVGLATDEQFF	.	TRBV28	TRBJ2-1	TRBD2
TGTGCCAGTAGTGACCTCGGGGACACTGAAGCTTTCTTT	CASSDLGDTEAFF	.	TRBV19	TRBJ1-1	.
TGTGCCATTAAGGAGGGAAACTCGAACACCGGGGAGCTGTTTTTT	CAIKEGNSNTGELFF	.	TRBV10-3	TRBJ2-2	.
TGTGCCAGCAGTTACCGAGGGGACAGGGTAGATGAGCAGTTCTTC	CASSYRGDRVDEQFF	.	TRBV6-5	TRBJ2-1	TRBD1
TGTGCCAGTACCCACAGGGTGTCCCGAAATCAGCCCCAGCATTTT	CASTHRVSRNQPQHF	.	TRBV19	TRBJ1-5	.
TGTGCCAGCAGCGCGGGGCCGGGGACAGGGGGAAATGAGCAGTTCTTC	CASSAGPGTGGNEQFF	.	TRBV9	TRBJ2-1	TRBD1
TGTGCCAGCAGCCAGGGACAGCAGCCCCAGCATTTT	CASSQGQQPQHF	.	TRBV12-3/TRBV12-4	TRBJ1-5	TRBD1
TGTGCCAGCAGGAAGGACAGGCTGAACACTGAAGCTTTCTTT	CASRKDRLNTEAFF	.	TRBV27	TRBJ1-1	TRBD1
TGTGCCAGCTCACTAAACAGGGATCGGCAGCCCCAGCATTTT	CASSLNRDRQPQHF	.	TRBV18	TRBJ1-5	.
TGCGCCAGCAGCCGCGGGCATAGCGGGAGCCATTACCTGGGCACAGATACGCAGTATTTT	CASSRGHSGSHYLGTDTQYF	.	TRBV5-1	TRBJ2-3	TRBD2
TGTGCCAGCGGGGGACAGATAAACACTGAAGCTTTCTTT	CASGGQINTEAFF	.	TRBV3-1/TRBV3-2	TRBJ1-1	TRBD1
TGTGCCAGCAGACAGGGCTACGAGCAGTACTTC	CASRQGYEQYF	.	TRBV12-3/TRBV12-4	TRBJ2-7	.
TGTGCCAGCAGCCAAGAGGTCGGTACGCAGTATTTT	CASSQEVGTQYF	.	TRBV3-1/TRBV3-2	TRBJ2-3	.
TGTGCCAGCAGCTTACCTAGCGGGACCCAAGAGACCCAGTACTTC	CASSLPSGTQETQYF	.	TRBV7-8	TRBJ2-5	TRBD2
TGCGCCAGCAGCTTGGCCGGGTACGAATACCAAGAGACCCAGTACTTC	CASSLAGYEYQETQYF	.	TRBV5-1	TRBJ2-5	.
TGTGCCACCAGCAGAGATATTGCGGGCACTGAAGCTTTCTTT	CATSRDIAGTEAFF	.	TRBV15	TRBJ1-1	.
TGTGCCAGCAGTGAAAGGGGGAACAGCTTAAACACCATATATTTT	CASSERGNSLNTIYF	.	TRBV2	TRBJ1-3	.
TGTGCCACCAGTGATGGAGGCCGGGAGGAGCAGTACTTC	CATSDGGREEQYF	.	TRBV24-1	TRBJ2-7	.
TGTGCCATCTCGTCACTCAGCGGGAGTAATCACGAGCAGTACTTC	CAISSLSGSNHEQYF	.	TRBV10-3	TRBJ2-7	TRBD2
TGTGCCAGCAGCTATCGGACTAGCGGGTTTACCTACGAGCAGTACTTC	CASSYRTSGFTYEQYF	.	TRBV5-4	TRBJ2-7	TRBD2
TGTGCCAGCAGCCAAGGTGGCCTCATGAACACTGAAGCTTTCTTT	CASSQGGLMNTEAFF	.	TRBV3-1/TRBV3-2	TRBJ1-1	.
TGTGCCACCAGTGATGACCTACTAGCGGGGGGCACAGATACGCAGTATTTT	CATSDDLLAGGTDTQYF	.	TRBV24-1	TRBJ2-3	TRBD2
TGTGCCAGTAGTTCATGGGACAGGAGGGATCAGCCCCAGCATTTT	CASSSWDRRDQPQHF	.	TRBV19	TRBJ1-5	TRBD1
TGTGCCAGCAGCGCCGCCGGGACTAGCGGGAGTACCCCCTACGAGCAGTACTTC	CASSAAGTSGSTPYEQYF	.	TRBV9	TRBJ2-7	TRBD2
TGTGCCAGCAGTGGTGGGACTAGCTCTTGGCAGTTCTTC	CASSGGTSSWQFF	.	TRBV25-1	TRBJ2-1	TRBD2
TGTGCCAGCAGTTTTACCGGGAACACCGAAGCTTTCTTT	CASSFTGNTEAFF	.	TRBV12-3/TRBV12-4	TRBJ1-1	.
TGTGCCAGCAGCTTGGCAACGACAGGGTGGTACGAGCAGTACTTC	CASSLATTGWYEQYF	.	TRBV5-5	TRBJ2-7	TRBD1
TGTGCCAGCAGTTTGACAGCTCTCAATGAGCAGTTCTTC	CASSLTALNEQFF	.	TRBV28	TRBJ2-1	.
TGTGCCACCAGCAGAGGTGGGGTTGCAGGGGGCACGAACACTGAAGCTTTCTTT	CATSRGGVAGGTNTEAFF	.	TRBV15	TRBJ1-1	TRBD1
TGTGCCAGCAGCCCAACGTGGAGGACAGATACGCAGTATTTT	CASSPTWRTDTQYF	.	TRBV7-8	TRBJ2-3	.